One sample yielded the 28 T cell receptor beta chains listed below, sequenced in a study of long-term antiretroviral therapy in people with HIV. Researchers report immunoSEQ v3.0 was run at survey level. Repertoires were generated with immunoSEQ multiplex PCR, while TCRdb's copy carries only in-frame clones and drops some. The sample yields around 22,000 clones, around 80% seen once. This specimen consisted of unsorted PBMCs, obtained around 4.3 years after starting antiretroviral therapy. The receptors come from a man aged 30 to 45 with HIV.

DNA of the CDR3: TGTGCCTGGAGCCCTCCGGACAGGGAAACCGGGGAGCTGTTTTTT. It encodes CAWSPPDRETGELFF. The J gene is TRBJ2-2, the V gene TRBV30; 8 bases line up with TRBD1. Trimming took 3 bases from V and 5 from J; bases not matched to a gene: 8. CDR3 length equals 15 residues. Germline V gene sequence: CDR1 GTSNPN, CDR2 SVGIG (reference sequence).

This clone showed up just a few times. The chain is built from TRBV7-6 and TRBJ2-1; 7 nucleotides match TRBD2. Per the germline V gene, CDR1 is SGHVS and CDR2 is FNYEAQ. Germline trimming cut 4 bases from V and 9 bases from J; bases unmatched to any gene: 3. The CDR3 sequence is 12 residues long. The CDR3 reads CASSSSSGEQFF. The CDR3 bases are TGTGCCAGCAGCTCCTCTAGCGGTGAGCAGTTCTTC.

This clone was picked up one time. This rearrangement joins TRBV6-6 to TRBJ1-1, with D unclear. The germline CDR1 and CDR2 sequences are MNHNY and SVGAGI (reference sequence). Trimming took off 8 bases at V and 5 bases at J, with 15 bases between the two ends. This CDR3 contains 13 residues. The CDR3 DNA follows: TGTGCCAGCCTAGTCCTGGAGGGAACTGAAGCTTTCTTT. This encodes CASLVLEGTEAFF.

A few counts support this clone. The chain recombines TRBV5-1 with TRBJ2-7; tentatively, D is TRBD2 (6 bases). From germline, CDR1 is SGHRS and CDR2 YFSETQ. The CDR3 length is 14 residues. With 4 bases removed from V and 3 bases from J, the gap between germline ends came to 14 bases. The CDR3 DNA follows: TGCGCCAGCAGCACGGGGGACGGGAACTACGAGCAGTACTTC. The encoded protein is CASSTGDGNYEQYF.

The chain recombines TRBV5-1 with TRBJ2-5; 9 bases agree with TRBD2. The CDR3 is made up of 13 amino acids. Trimming took 7 bases from V and 5 from J; bases not matched to a gene: 6. Germline V lookup: CDR1 SGHRS, CDR2 YFSETQ. In DNA, the CDR3 is TGCGCCAGCTCTAGCGGGGCATGGGAGACCCAGTACTTC. Translating it yields CASSSGAWETQYF.

The J gene is TRBJ2-7, the V gene TRBV29-1; 8 positions match TRBD1. The CDR3 contains 13 residues. Germline loops: CDR1 SQVTM, CDR2 ANQGSEA. Trimming cost V 6 bases and J 7 bases; bases outside gene matches: 11. The chain's CDR3 is CSVSQGVLREQYF. The CDR3 bases are TGCAGCGTCTCACAGGGGGTCCTCAGGGAGCAGTACTTC.

The V and J genes are TRBV29-1 and TRBJ2-1; TRBD2 might be the D (6 bases). V was trimmed by 3 bases and J by 8 bases, leaving 8 bases between them. Germline CDR1 and CDR2: SQVTM and ANQGSEA. The CDR3 sequence is 11 residues long. CDR3 nucleotide sequence: TGCAGCGTTGAGACTAGTTATGAGCAGTTCTTC. It translates to CSVETSYEQFF.

This chain joins TRBV7-3 and TRBJ2-7; weak D call: TRBD1 (5 bases). The CDR3 is made up of 13 amino acids. Germline V gene data show CDR1 as SGHTA and CDR2 as FQGTGA. V was shortened by 5 bases and J by 2 bases, with 10 bases between the two germline ends. The CDR3 DNA reads TGTGCCAGCAGCCGAGACAGACCCTACGAGCAGTACTTC. Translating gives CASSRDRPYEQYF.

The V call is TRBV5-4, the J call TRBJ2-1; 10 nucleotides match TRBD2. Trimming removed 2 bases from V and 5 bases from J; junction bases left unmatched: 4. This CDR3 spans 15 amino acids. Germline CDR1 SGHNT, CDR2 YYREEE (reference sequence). In DNA form, the CDR3 reads TGTGCCAGCAGCTTAGCGGGGGGGCTCAACAATGAGCAGTTCTTC. It encodes CASSLAGGLNNEQFF.

This chain connects TRBV9 to TRBJ2-2; D perhaps matches TRBD2 (5 bases). Trimming removed 4 bases from V and 3 bases from J, with 25 bases in between. Germline V gives CDR1 SGDLS, CDR2 YYNGEE. CDR3 length: 19 amino acids. The CDR3 DNA reads as TGTGCCAGCAGCCCCCGGTTGACCCTGGGGAGTCCTGACACCGGGGAGCTGTTTTTT. Encoded protein: CASSPRLTLGSPDTGELFF.

The rearrangement uses TRBV29-1 and TRBJ1-5; TRBD1 might be the D (6 bases). There are 13 residues in the CDR3. Looked up from germline, CDR1 is SQVTM and CDR2 is ANQGSEA. Trimming removed 4 bases from V and 3 bases from J, with 10 bases in between. CDR3 protein: CSVADSHNQPQHF. The CDR3 coding sequence is TGCAGCGTTGCGGACAGTCACAATCAGCCCCAGCATTTT.

This clone has a single count. V usage is TRBV2 and J usage is TRBJ1-3, with D uncertain. CDR1 is SNHLY, CDR2 FYNNEI, per germline. The V end was cut by 6 bases, the J end by 0 bases, with 15 bases between. The CDR3 has 16 amino acids. The CDR3 region has the DNA TGTGCCAGCAGCCCTACAGCGTCTTCCTCTGGAAACACCATATATTTT. This translates into CASSPTASSSGNTIYF.

This clone was seen a few times. The CDR3 spells CSARGDTPQHF. CDR3 DNA: TGCAGTGCTAGGGGGGATACGCCCCAGCATTTT. The chain employs TRBV20-1 and TRBJ1-5; maybe TRBD1 (5 bases). Germline V gives CDR1 DFQATT, CDR2 SNEGSKA (reference sequence). Trimming left V 3 bases short and J 9 bases short, with 9 bases between. The CDR3 is made up of 11 amino acids.

The rearrangement links TRBV30 to TRBJ1-3, with 7 bases that match TRBD1. V was pared by 1 base and J by 2 bases, with 2 bases of the junction left unmatched. This CDR3 is 14 amino acids long. The germline V gene encodes CDR1 GTSNPN and CDR2 SVGIG (reference sequence). The CDR3 protein is CAWSGQGTGNTIYF. DNA of the CDR3: TGTGCCTGGAGTGGACAGGGAACTGGAAACACCATATATTTT.

This chain joins TRBV9 and TRBJ1-1; D call uncertain. The V end lost 0 bases, the J end lost 4 bases, and 4 bases lay between the germline ends. This CDR3 is 12 amino acids long. The germline CDR1 and CDR2 sequences are SGDLS and YYNGEE. This CDR3 is CASSVGGTEAFF. The CDR3 bases are TGTGCCAGCAGCGTAGGGGGCACTGAAGCTTTCTTT.

The chain recombines TRBV2 with TRBJ2-5; 7 bases line up with TRBD1. The junction had 4 bases not matched to a gene; V was cut back by 4 bases and J by 5 bases. CDR3 length: 13 amino acids. Germline V gene data show CDR1 as SNHLY and CDR2 as FYNNEI. The CDR3 bases are TGTGCCAGCAGTGGGACAGGCTTCGAGACCCAGTACTTC. It encodes CASSGTGFETQYF.

The V call is TRBV27, the J call TRBJ1-1, with D maybe TRBD1 (6 bases). Germline CDR1 and CDR2: MNHEY and SMNVEV (reference sequence). The CDR3 length is 14 residues. Trimming left V 2 bases short and J 5 bases short, with 12 bases between. The CDR3 nucleotides are TGTGCCAGCAGTTTAGCGGGGGCTAGGACTGAAGCTTTCTTT. Protein: CASSLAGARTEAFF.

This chain connects TRBV19 to TRBJ1-3, with TRBD1 as a possible D gene (5 bases). The CDR3 has 17 residues. Trimming cost V 3 bases and J 0 bases, with 15 bases left between them. CDR1 is LNHDA, CDR2 SQIVND, per germline (reference sequence). The CDR3 loop reads CASSIEGRKVSGNTIYF. In DNA, the CDR3 is TGTGCCAGTAGTATCGAGGGACGGAAGGTCTCTGGAAACACCATATATTTT.

V and J are TRBV4-2 and TRBJ2-5; 7 nucleotides match TRBD2. V lost 5 bases and J lost 1; bases outside the gene matches: 10. This CDR3 is built from 16 residues. Germline assignment: CDR1 LGHNA and CDR2 YNFKEQ. The CDR3 DNA reads as TGTGCCAGCAGCGAAGGACTAGTCGGGGGCCAAGAGACCCAGTACTTC. Protein: CASSEGLVGGQETQYF.

In regard to this clone: A junction end diverges from the germline sequence, so it may reflect a read error. The CDR3 protein is CASRLGGRNTEAFF. Written as DNA, the CDR3 is TGTGCCAGCAGGTTGGGGGGGCGGAACACTGAAGCTTTCTTT. This rearrangement joins TRBV5-5 to TRBJ1-1; TRBD1 might be the D (6 bases). From germline, CDR1 is SGHKS and CDR2 YYEKEE (reference sequence). The CDR3 is 14 residues long. Full variable domain (outside the CDR3, taken from reference TRBV5-5 and TRBJ1-1): DAGVTQSPTHLIKTRGQQVTLRCSPISGHKSVSWYQQVLGQGPQFIFQYYEKEERGRGNFPDRFSARQFPNYSSELNVNALLLGDSALYLCASRLGGRNTEAFFGQGTRLTVV.

J is TRBJ1-1 and V is TRBV5-1; TRBD1 matches at 8 bases. CDR1 is SGHRS, CDR2 YFSETQ, per germline. CDR3 length equals 14 residues. The trim removed 4 bases at V and 1 base at J, leaving 3 bases unmatched. In nucleotides, the CDR3 is TGCGCCAGCAGCCCAGGGGGCGGGAACACTGAAGCTTTCTTT. Protein sequence: CASSPGGGNTEAFF.

The CDR3 nucleotides are TGTGCCAGTAGTACGGGGCCAGGAAACACCATATATTTT. It specifies CASSTGPGNTIYF. This chain uses TRBV19 with TRBJ1-3; a weak D match, TRBD1 (5 bases). Germline V lookup: CDR1 LNHDA, CDR2 SQIVND (reference sequence). The CDR3 has 13 residues. V shed 4 bases and J shed 4 bases, with 8 bases lying between them.

This clone was counted a single time. This chain connects TRBV2 to TRBJ2-3; 9 bases agree with TRBD2. Germline CDR1 is SNHLY and CDR2 is FYNNEI. This CDR3 spans 16 amino acids. V shed 7 bases and J 4 bases; nucleotides not matched to a gene: 12. The CDR3 protein is CASTDRVGGGADTQYF. The CDR3 nucleotides are TGTGCCAGCACCGATCGTGTGGGCGGGGGGGCAGATACGCAGTATTTT.

The chain carries TRBV6-5 and TRBJ2-1; 7 bases match TRBD1. The CDR3 is made up of 16 amino acids. The germline gives CDR1 MNHEY, CDR2 SVGAGI. J gave up 4 bases and V 2 bases, and 8 bases lay outside the gene matches. The CDR3 bases are TGTGCCAGCAGTTACCGCACCGGGACAGAATACAATGAGCAGTTCTTC. Translated: CASSYRTGTEYNEQFF.

The V and J genes are TRBV30 and TRBJ2-3, with TRBD2 identical over 7 bases. The CDR3 totals 14 residues. V trimming: 2 bases; J trimming: 1 base; junction bases outside the gene matches: 3. Germline CDR1 is GTSNPN and CDR2 is SVGIG (reference sequence). CDR3 region: CAWSSGLGTDTQYF. CDR3 coding DNA: TGTGCCTGGAGTAGCGGACTAGGCACAGATACGCAGTATTTT. The full variable domain, completed using reference TRBV30 and TRBJ2-3, is SQTIHQWPATLVQPVGSPLSLECTVEGTSNPNLYWYRQAAGRGLQLLFYSVGIGQISSEVPQNLSASRPQDRQFILSSKKLLLSDSGFYLCAWSSGLGTDTQYFGPGTRLTVL.

The CDR3 is CASCPGGREGYTF. The DNA for the CDR3 is TGTGCCAGCTGCCCCGGGGGAAGGGAAGGCTACACCTTC. The J gene is TRBJ1-2, the V gene TRBV28, with D possibly being TRBD1 (5 bases). Deletions cut 8 bases from V and 8 bases from J, with 18 bases between. This CDR3 region has 13 residues. Germline V gene data show CDR1 as MDHEN and CDR2 as SYDVKM.

This sequence joins TRBV5-5 and TRBJ2-7, with D tentatively TRBD1 (5 bases). Germline values: CDR1 SGHKS, CDR2 YYEKEE (reference sequence). Trimming stripped 7 bases from V and 6 bases from J, with 17 bases between. The CDR3 consists of 13 residues. The CDR3 sequence is CASARATASEQYF. The CDR3 DNA sequence: TGTGCCAGCGCCAGGGCGACAGCTAGCGAGCAGTACTTC.

This clone came up once. The chain combines TRBV6-5 with TRBJ2-3; 7 bases line up with TRBD2. V lost 6 bases to trimming and J lost 1 base; unmatched junction nucleotides: 1. Per the germline V gene, CDR1 is MNHEY and CDR2 is SVGAGI. The CDR3 spans 13 residues. The CDR3 protein is CASRGLGTDTQYF. In nucleotides, the CDR3 is TGTGCCAGCAGAGGACTAGGCACAGATACGCAGTATTTT.